The 8 T cell receptor beta chains in this list originate from one sample, sequenced in a study of T cell repertoires in cytomegalovirus infection. TCRdb passed the reads through MiXCR, listing each CDR3 protein once. The table includes approximately 190,000 distinct CDR3 sequences, 7.5% to 10% detected once. Material: PBMCs. These receptors all come from a human donor in good health (CMV status not recorded). Some clones in this sample may be carry-over from other donors' samples.

The chain joins TRBV6-6 to TRBJ1-5; D gene ambiguous. The V gene lost 5 bases and the J gene lost 4 bases, with 21 bases spanning the gap. The CDR3 has 17 residues. In germline, CDR1 is MNHNY, CDR2 SVGAGI (reference sequence). In DNA, the CDR3 is TGTGCCAGCAGTCCCCATACTTCGAGCGGCCTAAATCAGCCCCAGCATTTT. Its translation is CASSPHTSSGLNQPQHF.

This clonotype was detected many times. V and J are TRBV7-8 and TRBJ1-1, with a tentative D call TRBD1 (6 bases). From germline, CDR1 is SGHVS and CDR2 FQNEAQ. With 0 bases removed from V and 1 base from J, the gap between germline ends came to 12 bases. There are 16 residues in the CDR3. The CDR3 DNA follows: TGTGCCAGCAGCTTAGCGGTAACAGGGCCGAACACTGAAGCTTTCTTT. It specifies CASSLAVTGPNTEAFF.

This clonotype showed up many times. This sequence joins TRBV20-1 and TRBJ2-1; D not resolved. Germline-derived CDR1 and CDR2 are DFQATT and SNEGSKA (reference sequence). This CDR3 spans 15 amino acids. The V end was cut by 2 bases, the J end by 2 bases, with 13 bases between. The DNA of the CDR3 is TGCAGTGCTAGAAAGACCCCCATCCCCTACAATGAGCAGTTCTTC. Its translation is CSARKTPIPYNEQFF.

This chain connects TRBV10-3 to TRBJ2-3, with 7 nucleotides matching TRBD2. Per germline, CDR1 ENHRY and CDR2 SYGVKD. The J segment lost 4 bases and the V segment lost 1 base, leaving 8 bases of the junction unmatched. The CDR3 totals 16 residues. For the CDR3, the DNA is TGTGCCATCAGTGAGTTTGGCGGGGGAACGTCAGATACGCAGTATTTT. This translates into CAISEFGGGTSDTQYF.

This clonotype was counted a few times. The chain uses TRBV28 and TRBJ2-1; 8 nucleotides agree with TRBD1. The CDR3 has 16 residues. Per the germline V gene, CDR1 is MDHEN and CDR2 is SYDVKM. V dropped 5 bases and J dropped 0; count of bases not matched to a gene: 6. CDR3 DNA: TGTGCCAGCAGTCCTTTTGGGACAGGCTCCTACAATGAGCAGTTCTTC. Amino acid sequence: CASSPFGTGSYNEQFF.

This clonotype was recorded many times. V gene TRBV6-2 or TRBV6-3 combines with J gene TRBJ2-7; D possibly corresponds to TRBD1 (6 bases). The germline gives CDR1 MNHEY, CDR2 SVGEGT. Trimming pared 4 bases from V and 2 bases from J, leaving 24 bases between. The CDR3 has 18 residues. This CDR3 is CASSSLLGFGQIPYEQYF. CDR3 nucleotide sequence: TGTGCCAGCAGTTCCCTTCTCGGTTTTGGACAGATCCCCTACGAGCAGTACTTC.

At least ten counts were recorded for this clonotype. The chain carries TRBV11-2 and TRBJ2-3; 7 bases match TRBD1. The V gene end was trimmed by 4 bases and the J gene end by 3 bases; junction bases not matched to a gene: 7. Germline V gene sequence: CDR1 SGHAT, CDR2 FQNNGV. The CDR3 has 15 residues. CDR3 bases: TGTGCCAGCAGCTGGTTAAGGGGGCTGACAGATACGCAGTATTTT. This sequence encodes CASSWLRGLTDTQYF.

This clonotype came up a few times. The chain employs TRBV12-3 or TRBV12-4 and TRBJ1-2, with D possibly being TRBD1 (6 bases). Trimming pared 6 bases from V and 1 base from J, leaving 12 bases between. The CDR3 runs 14 residues. CDR3 sequence: CASRGGRGNYGYTF. In DNA form, the CDR3 reads TGTGCCAGCAGAGGCGGCAGGGGTAACTATGGCTACACCTTC.